This T cell receptor (beta chain) was identified in a study of blood T cell repertoires in COVID-19. Generated by immunoSEQ multiplex PCR, the TCRdb table keeps only in-frame clones and is missing some. The table has under 150,000 clones, 75% to 90% seen once; the top ten hold less than 2.5%. The CDR3 length is 14 residues. The V end was cut by 1 base, the J end by 2 bases, with 9 bases between. From germline, CDR1 is LNHDA and CDR2 SQIVND (reference sequence). Participants came from about two dozen US areas, aged roughly 18 to 90 years. Symptom resolution, clearance, or two negative PCRs marked donors in Cohort 3 as recovered.

The source of this sequence is a woman aged 50 to 60 who had recovered from COVID-19. The chain uses TRBV19 and TRBJ2-7; D uncertain. Sequences were obtained from PBMCs or T cells enriched from blood (not recorded which). CDR3 sequence reads: CASSIGFRTYEQYF. CDR3 sequence (DNA): TGTGCCAGTAGTATAGGGTTCAGGACCTACGAGCAGTACTTC.